These 5 T cell receptor beta chains came from one sample sequenced in a study of T cell responses to AZD1222 COVID-19 vaccine. The assay was immunoSEQ multiplex PCR, and TCRdb's table has in-frame clones only and misses some. The sample has 100,000 to 150,000 clones, about 89% seen once. This sample comprised peripheral blood, obtained on day 0 of AZD1222 vaccination. These receptors were collected from an adult in good health.

The chain links TRBV9 to TRBJ1-2, with D perhaps matching TRBD1 (5 bases). There are 15 residues in the CDR3. V was shortened by 3 bases and J by 4 bases, with 16 bases between the two germline ends. Germline CDR1 is SGDLS and CDR2 is YYNGEE. CDR3 sequence reads: CASSEGPSPAYGYTF. The CDR3 DNA reads TGTGCCAGCAGCGAGGGGCCCAGTCCGGCCTATGGCTACACCTTC. The entire variable domain, with the rest obtained from reference TRBV9 and TRBJ1-2, is as follows: DSGVTQTPKHLITATGQRVTLRCSPRSGDLSVYWYQQSLDQGLQFLIQYYNGEERAKGNILERFSAQQFPDLHSELNLSSLELGDSALYFCASSEGPSPAYGYTFGSGTRLTVV.

The chain joins TRBV29-1 to TRBJ1-3; no definite D call. V shed 6 bases and J shed 3 bases, with 12 bases lying between them. The CDR3 has 13 residues. Germline assignment: CDR1 SQVTM and CDR2 ANQGSEA. CDR3 amino acids: CSVEGALGNTIYF. The CDR3, as DNA: TGCAGCGTGGAGGGAGCTCTTGGAAACACCATATATTTT.

Of note for this clone: Other DNA sequences in the same sample also yield this CDR3. The DNA for the CDR3 is TGTGCCAGCAGACGAGGTGGGGGCACAGATACGCAGTATTTT. Translated: CASRRGGGTDTQYF. The J gene is TRBJ2-3, the V gene TRBV7-2; D is unclear. Deletions cut 6 bases from V and 1 base from J, with 11 bases between. Germline CDR1 reads SGHTA; CDR2 reads FQGNSA. The CDR3 contains 14 residues.

The rearrangement links TRBV29-1 to TRBJ2-3, with D possibly TRBD1 on 6 matching bases. Germline V gene data show CDR1 as SQVTM and CDR2 as ANQGSEA. V was cut by 7 bases and J by 0 bases, with 11 bases left in between. CDR3 length: 13 amino acids. CDR3 sequence reads: CSGRDISTDTQYF. The CDR3 region has the DNA TGCAGCGGCCGGGACATTAGCACAGATACGCAGTATTTT.

The CDR3 DNA sequence: TGTGCCAGCAGTGAATTGGGAGGGAGTAGCACTGAAGCTTTCTTT. This translates into CASSELGGSSTEAFF. This chain links TRBV25-1 with TRBJ1-1; no reliable D call. This CDR3 is 15 amino acids long. In germline, CDR1 is MGHDK, CDR2 SYGVNS. The V end lost 1 base, the J end lost 4 bases, and 13 bases lay between the germline ends.